Following are 7 T cell receptor beta chains from one sample sequenced in a study of prognosis after radiotherapy for stage I lung cancer. Multiplex PCR, run in two rounds, amplified TCR beta CDR3 from genomic DNA. First-round PCR amplification was performed with primers specific to each TRBV and TRBJ gene. TCRdb independently ran MiXCR on the multiplex PCR reads; one entry per CDR3 protein. Found here are 30,000 to 40,000 distinct CDR3 sequences, 30% to 35% of them singletons; the top ten hold roughly 17%. Sample: PBMCs, taken before or after stereotactic body radiation therapy (not recorded which). The source of these receptors is a donor at least 50 years old with non-small cell lung cancer.

Regarding this clonotype: This likely reflects a read error, since a far larger clone is one base away. The chain links TRBV6-5 to TRBJ1-1; D ambiguous. This CDR3 spans 11 amino acids. Trimming took off 4 bases at V and 4 bases at J, with 4 bases between the two ends. The germline V gene has CDR1 MNHEY and CDR2 SVGAGI. CDR3 protein: CASSFCTEAFF. The CDR3 DNA is TGTGCCAGCAGTTTCTGCACTGAAGCTTTCTTT.

The sample holds a few counts of this clonotype. It differs at one base from a far larger clone, so likely a read error. V gene TRBV6-2 or TRBV6-3 combines with J gene TRBJ1-1, with D maybe TRBD1 (5 bases). The length of the CDR3 is 13 residues. Trimming took 5 bases from V and 3 from J, leaving 10 bases between them. Looked up from germline, CDR1 is MNHEY and CDR2 is SVGEGT. CDR3 amino acids: CASSDEGHTEAFF. In nucleotides, the CDR3 is TGTGCCAGCAGTGACGAGGGGCACACTGAAGCTTTCTTT.

In this sample, this clonotype turned up many times. The V gene is TRBV5-1, the J gene TRBJ2-1, with D possibly TRBD2 on 6 matching bases. CDR3 length: 13 amino acids. V lost 0 bases and J lost 10, with 11 bases in between. Per the germline V gene, CDR1 is SGHRS and CDR2 is YFSETQ. This CDR3 reads CASSLAGTVEQFF. CDR3 sequence (DNA): TGCGCCAGCAGCTTGGCCGGGACTGTAGAGCAGTTCTTC. The whole variable domain, filled in from reference TRBV5-1 and TRBJ2-1, reads KAGVTQTPRYLIKTRGQQVTLSCSPISGHRSVSWYQQTPGQGLQFLFEYFSETQRNKGNFPGRFSGRQFSNSRSEMNVSTLELGDSALYLCASSLAGTVEQFFGPGTRLTVL.

A few counts support this clonotype. Possible read error: a much larger clone is one base away. V and J are TRBV6-2 or TRBV6-3 and TRBJ1-5; maybe TRBD1 (6 bases). The ends were cut back, 8 bases at V and 0 bases at J, with 14 bases in the middle. The CDR3 runs 15 residues. Germline loops: CDR1 MNHEY, CDR2 SVGEGT. This chain's CDR3 is CASGPRGPSNQPQHF. The CDR3, as DNA: TGTGCCAGCGGGCCCAGGGGACCTAGCAATCAGCCCCAGCATTTT.

Note on this clonotype: A far larger clone is off by one base, so a read error is likely. V is TRBV6-1 and J is TRBJ2-5, with 11 bases lining up with TRBD2. Germline V gene sequence: CDR1 MNHNS, CDR2 SASEGT. The CDR3 sequence is 15 residues long. The CDR3 DNA follows: TGTGCCACCAGTGAGGTAGCGGGGGGGCCGGAGACCCAGTACTTC. Translating gives CATSEVAGGPETQYF.

This chain joins TRBV5-1 and TRBJ1-6, with 7 bases lining up with TRBD1. Trimming removed 4 bases from V and 7 bases from J; junction bases left unmatched: 17. Germline V gene data show CDR1 as SGHRS and CDR2 as YFSETQ. The CDR3 consists of 18 residues. The CDR3 coding sequence is TGCGCCAGCAGCGACTTATGCCTCGGGGTGACAGGGAATTCACCCCTCCACTTT. Translating it yields CASSDLCLGVTGNSPLHF.

This clonotype was detected once. The likely explanation is a read error, given a far larger clone one base away. The J gene is TRBJ2-3, the V gene TRBV6-5, with 7 nucleotides matching TRBD1. J was trimmed by 6 bases and V by 6 bases; bases with no gene match: 12. Germline V gene sequence: CDR1 MNHEY, CDR2 SVGAGI. The CDR3 spans 15 residues. This CDR3 is CASSPTGSGTDTQYF. CDR3 DNA sequence: TGTGCCAGCAGCCCGACAGGGTCCGGTACCGATACGCAGTATTTT.